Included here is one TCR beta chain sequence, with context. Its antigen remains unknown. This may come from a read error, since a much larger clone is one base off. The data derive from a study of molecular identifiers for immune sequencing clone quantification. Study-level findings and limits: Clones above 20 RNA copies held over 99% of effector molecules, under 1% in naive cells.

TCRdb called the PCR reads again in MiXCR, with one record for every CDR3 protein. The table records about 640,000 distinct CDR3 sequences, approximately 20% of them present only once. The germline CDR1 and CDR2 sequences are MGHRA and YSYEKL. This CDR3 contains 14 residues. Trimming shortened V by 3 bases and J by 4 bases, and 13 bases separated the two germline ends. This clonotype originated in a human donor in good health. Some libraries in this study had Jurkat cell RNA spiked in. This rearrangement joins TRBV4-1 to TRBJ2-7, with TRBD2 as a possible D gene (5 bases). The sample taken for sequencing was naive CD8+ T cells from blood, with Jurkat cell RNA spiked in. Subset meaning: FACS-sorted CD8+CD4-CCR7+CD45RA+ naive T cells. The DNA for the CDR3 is TGCGCCAGCAGCCACGCCGTGGAGGAGTACGAGCAGTACTTC. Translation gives CASSHAVEEYEQYF.